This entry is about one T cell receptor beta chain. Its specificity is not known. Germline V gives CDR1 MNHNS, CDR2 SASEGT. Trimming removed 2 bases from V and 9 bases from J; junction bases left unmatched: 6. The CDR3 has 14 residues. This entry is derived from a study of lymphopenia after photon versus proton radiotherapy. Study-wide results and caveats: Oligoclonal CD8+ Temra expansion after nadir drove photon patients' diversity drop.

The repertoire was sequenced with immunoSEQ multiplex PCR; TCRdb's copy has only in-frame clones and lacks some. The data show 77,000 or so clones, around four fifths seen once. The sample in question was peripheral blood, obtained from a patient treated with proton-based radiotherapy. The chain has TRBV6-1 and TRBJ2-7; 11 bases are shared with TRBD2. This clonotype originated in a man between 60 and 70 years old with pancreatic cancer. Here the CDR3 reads CASSENTSGSAQYF. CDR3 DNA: TGTGCCAGCAGTGAAAACACTAGCGGGAGCGCGCAGTACTTC.